One and the same sample provided the 32 T cell receptor beta chains below, sequenced in a study of T cells after posttransplantation cyclophosphamide. Treatment was busulfan-fludarabine conditioning, a marrow graft, and cyclophosphamide on days +3 and +4. Data came from immunoSEQ multiplex PCR; TCRdb stores just in-frame clones and leaves some out. This repertoire shows roughly 4,500 clones, approximately 80% found once; its top ten account for less than 45%. Sequencing used PBMCs, obtained less than 30 days after a stem cell transplant with posttransplant cyclophosphamide. Receptor source: a male patient in his fifties or sixties who received an allogeneic stem cell transplant from an unrelated donor, was CMV-positive, and had acute GVHD only. Some T cells may be the graft donor's.

The V gene is TRBV27, the J gene TRBJ2-5; perhaps TRBD2 as D (6 bases). The germline V gene encodes CDR1 MNHEY and CDR2 SMNVEV (reference sequence). CDR3 length: 15 amino acids. The V gene lost 9 bases and the J gene lost 2 bases, with 19 bases spanning the gap. In nucleotides, the CDR3 is TGTGCCAGAAGTCCGGAGGGGCGAGGGCAAGAGACCCAGTACTTC. It codes for CARSPEGRGQETQYF.

The CDR3 DNA reads TGTGCCAGCAGCGGTCGGTTCTCTGGGGCCAACGTCCTGACTTTC. Translating it yields CASSGRFSGANVLTF. The chain combines TRBV7-3 with TRBJ2-6; D ambiguous. The V end was cut by 5 bases, the J end by 0 bases, with 8 bases between. The CDR3 spans 15 residues. The germline CDR1 and CDR2 sequences are SGHTA and FQGTGA.

The chain employs TRBV2 and TRBJ2-6, with 8 positions matching TRBD1. The germline gives CDR1 SNHLY, CDR2 FYNNEI. The CDR3 length is 15 residues. Trimming took 4 bases from V and 2 from J; bases not matched to a gene: 1. CDR3 DNA: TGTGCCAGCAGTGGGGACAGGACTGGGGCCAACGTCCTGACTTTC. Protein: CASSGDRTGANVLTF.

The gene calls are TRBV19 and TRBJ2-2; D remains ambiguous. V gave up 3 bases and J gave up 0 bases, with 17 bases separating them. This CDR3 is built from 18 residues. Germline CDR1 is LNHDA and CDR2 is SQIVND (reference sequence). CDR3 sequence reads: CASSIGFGSTANTGELFF. The CDR3 DNA sequence: TGTGCCAGTAGTATCGGCTTCGGATCGACTGCGAACACCGGGGAGCTGTTTTTT.

V and J are TRBV6-6 and TRBJ2-7; 9 bases are a match to TRBD1. Germline-derived CDR1 and CDR2 are MNHNY and SVGAGI (reference sequence). After removal of 2 bases from V and 5 bases from J, the junction contained 7 bases not matched to a gene. The CDR3 spans 15 residues. DNA of the CDR3: TGTGCCAGCAGTTACGGTCCGGGACAGGGAAACGAGCAGTACTTC. Protein: CASSYGPGQGNEQYF.

In this sample, this clone turned up a few times. This probably arose from a read error, given a far larger clone one base away. The CDR3 ends on some other residue instead of the conserved phenylalanine or tryptophan, so this is likely a read error. The chain combines TRBV9 with TRBJ1-4, with D unresolved. Germline V lookup: CDR1 SGDLS, CDR2 YYNGEE. There are 16 residues in the CDR3. V dropped 4 bases and J dropped 7 bases, with 20 bases sitting between them. This chain's CDR3 is CASSPPPSGRGEKLFC. In nucleotides, the CDR3 is TGTGCCAGCAGCCCCCCCCCGAGTGGCCGCGGTGAAAAACTGTTTTGT.

The chain combines TRBV18 with TRBJ2-7; TRBD2 might be the D (5 bases). The CDR3 spans 15 residues. The V end was cut by 5 bases, the J end by 5 bases, with 19 bases between. Germline assignment: CDR1 KGHSH and CDR2 LQKENI. CDR3 sequence (DNA): TGTGCCAGCTCAGCCCCGGGGTTGGAGAAACACGAGCAGTACTTC. This gives the protein CASSAPGLEKHEQYF. Supplemented by reference TRBV18 and TRBJ2-7, the full variable domain reads NAGVMQNPRHLVRRRGQEARLRCSPMKGHSHVYWYRQLPEEGLKFMVYLQKENIIDESGMPKERFSAEFPKEGPSILRIQQVVRGDSAAYFCASSAPGLEKHEQYFGPGTRLTVT.

The sample holds a few counts of this clone. The chain's CDR3 is CASSYGQGAGTDTQYF. Written as DNA, the CDR3 is TGCGCCAGCAGCTATGGACAGGGGGCTGGCACAGATACGCAGTATTTT. The chain recombines TRBV4-3 with TRBJ2-3; 11 bases are a match to TRBD1. Trimming took 5 bases from V and 1 from J; bases not matched to a gene: 5. There are 16 residues in the CDR3. Germline loops: CDR1 LGHNA, CDR2 YSLEER.

V usage is TRBV13 and J usage is TRBJ2-1, with no clear D. The CDR3 runs to 14 residues. Germline lookup yields CDR1 PRHDT and CDR2 FYEKMQ (reference sequence). V was trimmed by 0 bases and J by 1 base, leaving 4 bases between them. CDR3 DNA sequence: TGTGCCAGCAGCTTAGGACTATCCTACAATGAGCAGTTCTTC. Its protein is CASSLGLSYNEQFF.

This chain uses TRBV30 with TRBJ2-2; 14 bases map to TRBD2. Germline assignment: CDR1 GTSNPN and CDR2 SVGIG (reference sequence). The CDR3 sequence is 22 residues long. With 5 bases clipped from V and 4 bases from J, the junction kept 24 bases outside the gene matches. Here the CDR3 DNA reads TGTGCCTGGGGGCTCAATGGGGGGATTTTCGGACTAGCGGGAGGACGCACCGGGGAGCTGTTTTTT. Residues: CAWGLNGGIFGLAGGRTGELFF.

The CDR3 region is CASSRSQGANEKLFF. For the CDR3, the DNA is TGTGCCAGCAGTCGGTCACAGGGGGCTAATGAAAAACTGTTTTTT. This chain connects TRBV6-5 to TRBJ1-4; TRBD1 aligns across 8 bases. This CDR3 has 15 amino acids. After removal of 5 bases from V and 3 bases from J, the junction contained 5 bases not matched to a gene. Germline CDR1 reads MNHEY; CDR2 reads SVGAGI.

This sequence joins TRBV10-2 and TRBJ1-1, with 8 bases fitting TRBD1. Germline CDR1 is WSHSY and CDR2 is SAAADI. This CDR3 is 13 amino acids long. Trimming took 6 bases from V and 7 from J; bases not matched to a gene: 7. The CDR3 reads CASRDRVLGEAFF. For the CDR3, the DNA is TGCGCCAGCAGGGACAGGGTTCTGGGTGAAGCTTTCTTT.

This clone appeared once. The chain employs TRBV11-3 and TRBJ1-2, with 12 bases matching TRBD1. Germline values: CDR1 SGHNT, CDR2 YENEEA. CDR3 length: 17 residues. V lost 1 base to trimming and J lost 6 bases; unmatched junction nucleotides: 9. CDR3 DNA: TGTGCCAGCAGCTTAGGGCGTTGGGACAGGGGGCCGGATGGCTACACCTTC. Translating gives CASSLGRWDRGPDGYTF.

This clone was picked up one time. V is TRBV11-2 and J is TRBJ2-5, with D tentatively TRBD1 (5 bases). The V end lost 1 base, the J end lost 1 base, and 13 bases lay between the germline ends. Germline V gene data show CDR1 as SGHAT and CDR2 as FQNNGV. The CDR3 sequence is 16 residues long. The CDR3 sequence is CASSLGGWGIQETQYF. DNA of the CDR3: TGTGCCAGCAGCTTAGGAGGTTGGGGCATCCAAGAGACCCAGTACTTC.

This rearrangement joins TRBV7-8 to TRBJ2-1; 15 nucleotides align to TRBD2. The CDR3 is 15 residues long. J lost 9 bases, V lost 5 bases, and 5 bases had no gene match. The germline gives CDR1 SGHVS, CDR2 FQNEAQ. The CDR3 sequence: CASSAGLAGGSEQFF. The CDR3, as DNA: TGTGCCAGCAGCGCAGGACTAGCGGGAGGGAGTGAGCAGTTCTTC.

The V gene is TRBV7-9, the J gene TRBJ2-3; TRBD1 might be the D (5 bases). The ends were cut back, 1 base at V and 6 bases at J, with 17 bases in the middle. This CDR3 comprises 16 residues. CDR1 is SEHNR and CDR2 is FQNEAQ in the germline V gene (reference sequence). The CDR3 DNA sequence: TGTGCCAGCAGCTTAGATGTGGACACCCCTACGGATACGCAGTATTTT. Residues: CASSLDVDTPTDTQYF.

The chain joins TRBV7-2 to TRBJ2-5; TRBD1 agrees at 7 bases. The junction had 3 bases not matched to a gene; V was cut back by 2 bases and J by 3 bases. Germline CDR1 and CDR2: SGHTA and FQGNSA. CDR3 length equals 14 residues. Written as DNA, the CDR3 is TGTGCCAGCAGCTTAAACAGGGGAGAAGAGACCCAGTACTTC. Protein product: CASSLNRGEETQYF.

The V and J genes are TRBV7-2 and TRBJ2-1; 9 bases agree with TRBD2. Germline CDR1 reads SGHTA; CDR2 reads FQGNSA. The CDR3 has 15 amino acids. V gave up 1 base and J gave up 6 bases; unmatched junction bases: 4. CDR3 in DNA: TGTGCCAGCAGCTTAGGGGCGGGAGGGCCCAATGAGCAGTTCTTC. Translating it yields CASSLGAGGPNEQFF. The complete variable domain, with remaining parts taken from reference TRBV7-2 and TRBJ2-1, reads GAGVSQSPSNKVTEKGKDVELRCDPISGHTALYWYRQSLGQGLEFLIYFQGNSAPDKSGLPSDRFSAERTGGSVSTLTIQRTQQEDSAVYLCASSLGAGGPNEQFFGPGTRLTVL.

The chain carries TRBV15 and TRBJ2-7; TRBD2 matches 13 bases. Germline CDR1 reads LNHNV; CDR2 reads YYDKDF (reference sequence). The V segment lost 5 bases and the J segment 0 bases; nucleotides outside the gene matches: 7. The CDR3 extends over 17 amino acids. The CDR3 here is CATSDGTSGTISYEQYF. The CDR3 region has the DNA TGTGCCACCAGCGACGGGACTAGCGGGACCATCTCCTACGAGCAGTACTTC. The full variable domain, with the rest looked up from reference TRBV15 and TRBJ2-7, is DAMVIQNPRYQVTQFGKPVTLSCSQTLNHNVMYWYQQKSSQAPKLLFHYYDKDFNNEADTPDNFQSRRPNTSFCFLDIRSPGLGDTAMYLCATSDGTSGTISYEQYFGPGTRLTVT.

The V and J genes are TRBV7-8 and TRBJ2-7; weak D call: TRBD1 (5 bases). V was shortened by 5 bases and J by 2 bases, with 16 bases between the two germline ends. In germline, CDR1 is SGHVS, CDR2 FQNEAQ. This CDR3 has 15 amino acids. CDR3 in amino acids: CASSHLQARPYEQYF. DNA of the CDR3: TGTGCCAGCAGCCACTTACAGGCACGCCCCTACGAGCAGTACTTC.

The CDR3 region is CASSQEAAGEAYEQYF. CDR3 nucleotide sequence: TGCGCCAGCAGCCAAGAAGCGGCAGGGGAAGCCTACGAGCAGTACTTC. The chain employs TRBV4-3 and TRBJ2-7; a possible D gene is TRBD1 (6 bases). Between the trimmed V and J ends, which lost 0 bases and 2 bases, there was a span of 14 bases. The germline CDR1 and CDR2 sequences are LGHNA and YSLEER. The length of the CDR3 is 16 residues.

The rearrangement uses TRBV27 and TRBJ1-5, with TRBD1 as a possible D gene (6 bases). Germline V gene sequence: CDR1 MNHEY, CDR2 SMNVEV (reference sequence). Trimming took off 2 bases at V and 7 bases at J, with 15 bases between the two ends. This CDR3 region has 15 residues. CDR3 in DNA: TGTGCCAGCAGTTTAAATCTGGGGGCAGGGCAGCCCCAGCATTTT. It specifies CASSLNLGAGQPQHF.

The V and J genes are TRBV4-2 and TRBJ1-2; possible D gene TRBD1, 5 bases. Trimming took off 0 bases at V and 4 bases at J, with 15 bases between the two ends. CDR3 size: 16 residues. Germline V lookup: CDR1 LGHNA, CDR2 YNFKEQ. The chain's CDR3 is CASSQDGRGSIYGYTF. CDR3 nucleotide sequence: TGTGCCAGCAGCCAAGATGGGAGGGGATCTATCTATGGCTACACCTTC.

The genes are TRBV19 and TRBJ2-3; the match to TRBD2 covers 14 bases. The ends lost 6 bases at V and 4 bases at J; junction bases unmatched: 6. The CDR3 contains 16 residues. Germline V lookup: CDR1 LNHDA, CDR2 SQIVND (reference sequence). CDR3 nucleotide sequence: TGTGCCAGTAGACCCTCGGGACTAGCGGGGGCAGATACGCAGTATTTT. Protein product: CASRPSGLAGADTQYF.

This clone was found a few times. The rearrangement uses TRBV11-2 and TRBJ1-2; D unresolved. From germline, CDR1 is SGHAT and CDR2 FQNNGV. The V gene lost 1 base and the J gene lost 4 bases, with 13 bases spanning the gap. The CDR3 covers 15 residues. DNA for the CDR3: TGTGCCAGCAGCTTAGGGCCGGATAGCTTCTATGGCTACACCTTC. Its protein product is CASSLGPDSFYGYTF.

This clone was detected a few times. The rearrangement links TRBV9 to TRBJ2-1; TRBD2 matches at 10 bases. CDR3 length equals 19 residues. V shed 0 bases and J 6 bases; nucleotides not matched to a gene: 15. Germline V gives CDR1 SGDLS, CDR2 YYNGEE. The CDR3 sequence: CASSVGSEYEAGGPNEQFF. In DNA, the CDR3 is TGTGCCAGCAGCGTAGGCTCCGAATATGAAGCGGGAGGGCCCAATGAGCAGTTCTTC.

A word on this clone: The sample holds other DNA sequences that translate to the same CDR3. The V and J genes are TRBV4-2 and TRBJ1-1; no definite D call. Germline assignment: CDR1 LGHNA and CDR2 YNFKEQ. The CDR3 extends over 16 amino acids. V was shortened by 0 bases and J by 1 base, with 12 bases between the two germline ends. This CDR3 reads CASSQDRTGWNTEAFF. DNA for the CDR3: TGTGCCAGCAGCCAAGATCGCACGGGGTGGAACACTGAAGCTTTCTTT.

By frequency in the sample, this clone is hyperexpanded. This chain links TRBV10-3 with TRBJ2-7, with 7 bases aligning to TRBD2. The CDR3 has 15 amino acids. The ends lost 4 bases at V and 1 base at J; junction bases unmatched: 7. Per the germline V gene, CDR1 is ENHRY and CDR2 is SYGVKD. CDR3 sequence reads: CAISGRASGSYEQYF. The CDR3 DNA sequence: TGTGCCATCAGTGGCCGGGCTAGCGGTTCCTACGAGCAGTACTTC.

V and J are TRBV4-1 and TRBJ1-5; 10 bases are a match to TRBD1. The germline gives CDR1 MGHRA, CDR2 YSYEKL. The CDR3 has 15 amino acids. Trimming removed 5 bases from V and 5 bases from J; junction bases left unmatched: 6. The CDR3 DNA reads TGCGCCAGCAGCGTCCGGGACAGGGGTGATCAGCCCCAGCATTTT. Encoded protein: CASSVRDRGDQPQHF.

This chain joins TRBV5-6 and TRBJ2-7; 8 positions agree with TRBD2. CDR1 and CDR2 from the germline V gene are SGHDT and YYEEEE. The J segment lost 5 bases and the V segment lost 4 bases, leaving 11 bases of the junction unmatched. This CDR3 is 15 amino acids long. CDR3 sequence reads: CASSPVDSGVNEQYF. In DNA, the CDR3 is TGTGCCAGCAGCCCCGTGGATAGCGGGGTTAACGAGCAGTACTTC.

This sequence joins TRBV7-9 and TRBJ2-7; D not resolved. The CDR3 has 11 residues. Germline lookup yields CDR1 SEHNR and CDR2 FQNEAQ (reference sequence). Trimming cost V 6 bases and J 6 bases, with 9 bases left between them. The chain's CDR3 is CASRATGEQYF. The CDR3, as DNA: TGTGCCAGCAGAGCGACTGGCGAGCAGTACTTC.

The chain joins TRBV19 to TRBJ1-4; the D gene is possibly TRBD1 (6 bases). The V end was cut by 5 bases, the J end by 9 bases, with 16 bases between. Germline CDR1 LNHDA, CDR2 SQIVND (reference sequence). This CDR3 comprises 14 residues. CDR3 residues: CASSPDRRAKKLFF. CDR3 in DNA: TGTGCCAGTAGTCCGGACAGAAGAGCCAAAAAACTGTTTTTT.